This T cell receptor (beta chain) came from a study of CD8+ T cells in alopecia areata. Study-level results: Scalp sample data also include resident alphabeta T cells from normal skin. TCR sharing was clearer in mice than between patients, perhaps partly owing to patient HLA diversity. Normal scalp had lower clonality than lesional scalp, with alopecia totalis/universalis lesions showing this most strongly.

CDR1 and CDR2 (germline): SQVTM, ANQGSEA. V was clipped by 7 bases and J by 10 bases, with 14 bases between them. This CDR3 comprises 11 residues. In regard to this clone: Its antigen remains unknown.

Extraction and reverse transcription of RNA yielded cDNA as the sequencing template. Generated by immunoSEQ multiplex PCR, the TCRdb table keeps only in-frame clones and is missing some. The sample shows about 140,000 clones, around 54% of them seen only once. Sorting of PBMCs yielded the CD4+ and CD8+ T cells. The rearrangement links TRBV29-1 to TRBJ2-1, with D possibly matching TRBD2 (5 bases). The specimen sequenced was CD4+ T cells sorted from blood. This TCR derives from a human donor in good health. The CDR3 bases are TGCAGCGCCGTCGGGGAAGTGGAGCAGTTCTTC. Residues: CSAVGEVEQFF.